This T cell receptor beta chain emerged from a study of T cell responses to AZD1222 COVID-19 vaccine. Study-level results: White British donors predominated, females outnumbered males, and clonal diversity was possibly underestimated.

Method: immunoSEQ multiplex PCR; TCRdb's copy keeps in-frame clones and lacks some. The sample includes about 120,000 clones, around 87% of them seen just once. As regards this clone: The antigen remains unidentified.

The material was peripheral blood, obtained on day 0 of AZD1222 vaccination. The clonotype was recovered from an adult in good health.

The chain's CDR3 is CASSLDWGTYYEQYF. The CDR3 nucleotides read TGTGCCAGCAGCTTAGATTGGGGGACGTACTACGAGCAGTACTTC. V and J are TRBV11-2 and TRBJ2-7, with D perhaps assigned TRBD1 or TRBD2 (5 bases each). The CDR3 consists of 15 residues. Germline V gene sequence: CDR1 SGHAT, CDR2 FQNNGV. Trimming stripped 0 bases from V and 3 bases from J, with 12 bases between.